What follows are 3 T cell receptor beta chains derived from one specimen sequenced in a study of metastatic and nonmetastatic thyroid tumors. TCRdb ran MiXCR on the PCR reads. The sample has just under 60,000 clones; 15% to 20% are singletons. All patients were treatment-naive before thyroid surgery. The sequenced sample consisted of blood. The receptor source for this set is a male donor with papillary thyroid cancer or a benign thyroid nodule (not recorded which). Some clones in this sample may be carry-over from other donors' samples.

The table lists this clone with a few counts. The junction and the germline gene differ at one end; a read error may be behind it. This sequence joins TRBV12-3 or TRBV12-4 and TRBJ2-3; TRBD2 matches at 10 bases. The CDR3 is 16 amino acids. CDR3 DNA: TGTGCCAGCAGAGTACTAGCGGGATCTCCCACAGATACGCGGTATTTT. Translating it yields CASRVLAGSPTDTRYF.

This clone was recorded at least ten times. This sample includes further DNA sequences coding for the same CDR3. This chain uses TRBV20-1 with TRBJ2-2; 10 bases match TRBD2. The CDR3 is 15 residues long. Germline V gene data show CDR1 as DFQATT and CDR2 as SNEGSKA (reference sequence). With V trimmed by 4 bases and J by 1 base, 3 bases remained unmatched. CDR3 loop: CSATRTSGNTGELFF. The CDR3 DNA reads TGCAGTGCTACCCGGACTAGCGGGAACACCGGGGAGCTGTTTTTT.

This clone was counted many times. This rearrangement joins TRBV5-1 to TRBJ1-1; D perhaps matches TRBD1 (6 bases). CDR1 SGHRS and CDR2 YFSETQ come from the germline V gene. Trimming stripped 4 bases from V and 2 bases from J, with 12 bases between. The CDR3 contains 14 residues. CDR3 loop: CASSHRDGNTEAFF. In DNA form, the CDR3 reads TGCGCCAGCAGCCACAGGGACGGCAACACTGAAGCTTTCTTT.